A selection of T cell receptor beta chains follows, all from one sample in a study of PD-L1 blockade in urothelial cancer. The method was immunoSEQ multiplex PCR; TCRdb's version includes in-frame clones alone and lacks a portion of them. Of 40,000 to 60,000 clones listed, 70% to 90% are singletons. The specimen comprised PBMCs, sampled around atezolizumab (anti-PD-L1) treatment. The receptor source for this set is a man in his 70s with urothelial cancer. Both conserved end residues are part of each CDR3. D genes are given only for firm matches. The size field is filled for only some rows; it gives once, few, many or a size class.

CDR3: CASTLGGQETQYF
DNA: TGTGCCAGCACCCTTGGCGGCCAAGAGACCCAGTACTTC
D: NA
J: TRBJ2-5
size: NA
V: TRBV6-1

CDR3: CASSFEGYANTGELFF
DNA: TGCGCCAGCAGCTTTGAGGGTTACGCGAACACCGGGGAGCTGTTTTTT
D: NA
J: TRBJ2-2
size: once
V: TRBV5-1

CDR3: CASRGTGLNQPQHF
DNA: TGTGCCAGCCGGGGGACAGGCCTTAATCAGCCCCAGCATTTT
D: TRBD1
J: TRBJ1-5
size: NA
V: TRBV2

CDR3: CASSLTQNTGELFF
DNA: TGTGCTAGCAGCCTGACTCAGAACACCGGGGAGCTGTTTTTT
D: NA
J: TRBJ2-2
size: few
V: TRBV7-7

CDR3: CAWRKLDLTGELFF
DNA: TGTGCCTGGAGGAAACTAGACCTCACCGGGGAGCTGTTTTTT
D: NA
J: TRBJ2-2
size: NA
V: TRBV30

CDR3: CASSFRLAGLSSTDTQYF
DNA: TGTGCCAGCAGTTTCCGACTAGCGGGTCTTTCTAGCACAGATACGCAGTATTTT
D: TRBD2
J: TRBJ2-3
size: NA
V: TRBV27

CDR3: CASSDRGPSTDTQYF
DNA: TGTGCCAGCAGCGACAGGGGGCCAAGCACAGATACGCAGTATTTT
D: TRBD1
J: TRBJ2-3
size: NA
V: TRBV6-5

CDR3: CASSLRTEINTEAFF
DNA: TGTGCCAGCAGTTTGAGGACAGAAATAAACACTGAAGCTTTCTTT
D: NA
J: TRBJ1-1
size: NA
V: TRBV28

CDR3: CASSPRPGNYGYTF
DNA: TGTGCCAGCAGCCCTAGACCAGGGAACTATGGCTACACCTTC
D: NA
J: TRBJ1-2
size: few
V: TRBV7-3

CDR3: CSGAGVDEQYF
DNA: TGCAGCGGTGCAGGGGTGGACGAGCAGTACTTC
D: NA
J: TRBJ2-7
size: NA
V: TRBV29-1

CDR3: CASSMLAGEQFF
DNA: TGTGCCAGTAGTATGTTAGCCGGTGAGCAGTTCTTC
D: NA
J: TRBJ2-1
size: NA
V: TRBV19

CDR3: CASSFSGIKGDEQFF
DNA: TGCGCCAGCAGCTTTTCAGGGATTAAGGGCGATGAGCAGTTCTTC
D: NA
J: TRBJ2-1
size: NA
V: TRBV5-1

CDR3: CASSLAGRSGNTIYF
DNA: TGTGCCAGCAGTTTGGCAGGCCGCTCTGGAAACACCATATATTTT
D: NA
J: TRBJ1-3
size: few
V: TRBV28

CDR3: CASSLGQETQYF
DNA: TGCGCCAGCAGCCTGGGACAGGAGACGCAGTATTTT
D: TRBD1
J: TRBJ2-3
size: NA
V: TRBV5-1

CDR3: CASSTQGAQPQHF
DNA: TGTGCCAGCAGTACCCAGGGGGCTCAGCCCCAGCATTTT
D: TRBD1
J: TRBJ1-5
size: NA
V: TRBV6-6

CDR3: CASSSYRENQPQHF
DNA: TGTGCCAGCAGTTCTTACAGGGAGAACCAGCCCCAGCATTTT
D: NA
J: TRBJ1-5
size: few
V: TRBV6-5

CDR3: CAWSVTPLRIAGYTF
DNA: TGTGCCTGGAGTGTTACTCCCCTCCGTATTGCGGGCTACACCTTC
D: NA
J: TRBJ1-2
size: NA
V: TRBV30

CDR3: CASSPPDREAEAFF
DNA: TGTGCCAGCAGCCCTCCGGACAGGGAGGCTGAAGCTTTCTTT
D: TRBD1
J: TRBJ1-1
size: NA
V: TRBV11-3

CDR3: CASSLEATSYEQYF
DNA: TGTGCCAGCAGCTTAGAGGCCACCTCCTACGAGCAGTACTTC
D: NA
J: TRBJ2-7
size: NA
V: TRBV11-3

CDR3: CASSLEDRGVDEQFF
DNA: TGCGCCAGCAGCTTGGAGGACAGGGGGGTTGATGAGCAGTTCTTC
D: TRBD1
J: TRBJ2-1
size: NA
V: TRBV5-1

CDR3: CASSLTTRGYEQYF
DNA: TGTGCCAGCAGCTTAACGACCCGCGGCTACGAGCAGTACTTC
D: NA
J: TRBJ2-7
size: NA
V: TRBV7-9

CDR3: CASSLMGPQGPYGYTF
DNA: TGTGCCAGCAGCTTGATGGGCCCACAGGGGCCCTATGGCTACACCTTC
D: TRBD1
J: TRBJ1-2
size: NA
V: TRBV5-6

CDR3: CAISPGGQETQYF
DNA: TGTGCCATTTCCCCGGGAGGGCAAGAGACCCAGTACTTC
D: TRBD2
J: TRBJ2-5
size: NA
V: TRBV19

CDR3: CASSFWDRGREQYF
DNA: TGTGCCAGCAGTTTCTGGGACAGGGGGCGCGAGCAGTACTTC
D: TRBD1
J: TRBJ2-7
size: NA
V: TRBV28

CDR3: CASSEGSGERYTF
DNA: TGTGCCAGCAGTGAAGGGTCAGGGGAGCGCTACACCTTC
D: NA
J: TRBJ1-2
size: NA
V: TRBV6-1

CDR3: CASSLFPQQRELYF
DNA: TGTGCCAGCAGTTTATTCCCTCAGCAGCGGGAGTTGTACTTC
D: TRBD2
J: TRBJ2-7
size: NA
V: TRBV27

CDR3: CASSSLGAGGYEQYF
DNA: TGTGCCAGCAGCTCCTTGGGGGCGGGAGGGTACGAGCAGTACTTC
D: TRBD2
J: TRBJ2-7
size: NA
V: TRBV27

CDR3: CASSPRDSSTDTQYF
DNA: TGTGCCAGCTCACCTCGGGATTCTAGCACAGATACGCAGTATTTT
D: NA
J: TRBJ2-3
size: NA
V: TRBV18

CDR3: CASKGHREYTF
DNA: TGCGCCAGCAAAGGGCACAGGGAATACACCTTC
D: NA
J: TRBJ1-2
size: NA
V: TRBV5-1

CDR3: CASSLSQGDTQYF
DNA: TGTGCCAGCAGCTTGTCGCAGGGAGATACGCAGTATTTT
D: NA
J: TRBJ2-3
size: NA
V: TRBV5-5

CDR3: CASSPLTGTYEQYF
DNA: TGTGCCAGCAGTCCCTTGACAGGGACCTACGAGCAGTACTTC
D: TRBD1
J: TRBJ2-7
size: NA
V: TRBV27

CDR3: CACPWNRGSSESGYTF
DNA: TGTGCCTGTCCCTGGAACAGGGGTTCTTCGGAGTCGGGCTACACCTTC
D: TRBD1
J: TRBJ1-2
size: NA
V: TRBV30

CDR3: CASSLGTGDEQYF
DNA: TGTGCCAGCTCACTAGGGACAGGGGACGAGCAGTACTTC
D: TRBD1
J: TRBJ2-7
size: NA
V: TRBV18

CDR3: CASSYGSYEKLFF
DNA: TGTGCCAGCAGTTACGGCAGTTACGAAAAACTGTTTTTT
D: NA
J: TRBJ1-4
size: once
V: TRBV6-5

CDR3: CASSFLAGIYQPQHF
DNA: TGTGCCAGCAGCTTCCTGGCTGGCATCTATCAGCCCCAGCATTTT
D: NA
J: TRBJ1-5
size: NA
V: TRBV7-8

CDR3: CAEKGLVGTDTQYF
DNA: TGTGCCGAAAAAGGACTAGTAGGCACAGATACGCAGTATTTT
D: TRBD2
J: TRBJ2-3
size: NA
V: TRBV28

CDR3: CASSFAGLALRTHYEQYF
DNA: TGTGCCAGCAGCTTTGCGGGACTAGCGCTAAGAACCCACTACGAGCAGTACTTC
D: TRBD2
J: TRBJ2-7
size: NA
V: TRBV11-2

CDR3: CASSEQGKGTEAFF
DNA: TGTGCCAGCAGTGAACAGGGTAAGGGGACTGAAGCTTTCTTT
D: NA
J: TRBJ1-1
size: few
V: TRBV2

CDR3: CASSFGLAGGSGELFF
DNA: TGTGCCAGCAGCTTCGGGCTAGCGGGAGGATCCGGGGAGCTGTTTTTT
D: TRBD2
J: TRBJ2-2
size: NA
V: TRBV5-6

CDR3: CASQRDRVGADTQYF
DNA: TGTGCCAGCCAAAGGGACAGGGTGGGCGCAGATACGCAGTATTTT
D: TRBD1
J: TRBJ2-3
size: NA
V: TRBV19

CDR3: CASSPPLGQGALEQYF
DNA: TGTGCCAGCTCACCCCCTTTGGGACAGGGGGCCCTCGAGCAGTACTTC
D: TRBD1
J: TRBJ2-7
size: NA
V: TRBV18

CDR3: CASSMGTYYEQYF
DNA: TGCGCCAGCAGCATGGGGACTTACTACGAGCAGTACTTC
D: NA
J: TRBJ2-7
size: once
V: TRBV5-1

CDR3: CASRGGRYNQPQHF
DNA: TGTGCCAGCAGGGGGGGACGGTACAATCAGCCCCAGCATTTT
D: NA
J: TRBJ1-5
size: NA
V: TRBV2

CDR3: CASRGGTGSGNTIYF
DNA: TGTGCCAGCAGGGGCGGGACAGGGTCTGGAAACACCATATATTTT
D: TRBD1
J: TRBJ1-3
size: many
V: TRBV2

CDR3: CASSEGRLQPQHF
DNA: TGTGCCAGCAGTGAAGGCAGGTTACAGCCCCAGCATTTT
D: NA
J: TRBJ1-5
size: NA
V: TRBV6-1

CDR3: CASSGQGQPSGYTF
DNA: TGTGCCAGCAGCGGACAGGGCCAGCCCTCGGGCTACACCTTC
D: TRBD1
J: TRBJ1-2
size: NA
V: TRBV6-1

CDR3: CASSITGGQAGSYEQYF
DNA: TGTGCCAGCAGTATAACAGGGGGTCAAGCAGGCTCCTACGAGCAGTACTTC
D: TRBD1
J: TRBJ2-7
size: NA
V: TRBV2

CDR3: CASSVGALKTQYF
DNA: TGTGCCAGCAGCGTAGGGGCCCTAAAAACCCAGTACTTC
D: NA
J: TRBJ2-5
size: NA
V: TRBV9

CDR3: CASTSPPRGTNEAFF
DNA: TGTGCCAGCACCTCCCCGCCCCGGGGTACGAATGAAGCTTTCTTT
D: NA
J: TRBJ1-1
size: NA
V: TRBV11-2

CDR3: CASSMGQTKWRYTF
DNA: TGTGCCAGTAGTATGGGACAGACGAAGTGGCGCTACACCTTC
D: TRBD1
J: TRBJ1-2
size: NA
V: TRBV19

CDR3: CASSQGQAYGYTF
DNA: TGTGCCAGCAGCCAGGGACAGGCCTATGGCTACACCTTC
D: TRBD1
J: TRBJ1-2
size: NA
V: TRBV7-3

CDR3: CATRGFSTDTQYF
DNA: TGTGCCACCAGGGGGTTTAGCACAGATACGCAGTATTTT
D: TRBD1
J: TRBJ2-3
size: NA
V: TRBV19